A single sample is the source of the 27 T cell receptor beta chains below, sequenced in a study of T cell responses to AZD1222 COVID-19 vaccine. Repertoires were generated with immunoSEQ multiplex PCR, while TCRdb's copy carries only in-frame clones and drops some. The data contain approximately 15,000 clones, roughly 90% of them singletons. Source: peripheral blood, taken 28 days after the second AZD1222 dose. Receptors originate from an adult who received the AZD1222 COVID-19 vaccine.

This sequence joins TRBV7-9 and TRBJ1-6; D perhaps matches TRBD1 (5 bases). Deletions cut 1 base from V and 3 bases from J, with 10 bases between. Germline lookup yields CDR1 SEHNR and CDR2 FQNEAQ (reference sequence). This CDR3 spans 16 amino acids. CDR3 amino acids: CASSLVGRVYNSPLHF. CDR3 nucleotides: TGTGCCAGCAGCTTAGTGGGCAGGGTCTATAATTCACCCCTCCACTTT.

The V and J genes are TRBV27 and TRBJ2-7; D remains ambiguous. With 5 bases removed from V and 6 bases from J, the gap between germline ends came to 17 bases. There are 14 residues in the CDR3. Per the germline V gene, CDR1 is MNHEY and CDR2 is SMNVEV (reference sequence). This chain's CDR3 is CASSDGTPSSEQYF. CDR3 nucleotides: TGTGCCAGCAGTGACGGCACCCCGTCGAGCGAGCAGTACTTC.

This rearrangement joins TRBV6-2 or TRBV6-3 to TRBJ2-3, with D tentatively TRBD2 (6 bases). With 6 bases removed from V and 6 bases from J, the gap between germline ends came to 10 bases. The length of the CDR3 is 12 residues. In germline, CDR1 is MNHEY, CDR2 SVGEGT. The CDR3 DNA reads TGTGCCAGCAGCTGGGGGGTCGATACGCAGTATTTT. Its protein product is CASSWGVDTQYF.

This clone has just one count. The chain joins TRBV7-3 to TRBJ2-1; 9 positions agree with TRBD2. Germline trimming cut 2 bases from V and 6 bases from J; bases unmatched to any gene: 5. Germline V gives CDR1 SGHTA, CDR2 FQGTGA. The CDR3 covers 15 residues. Here the CDR3 DNA reads TGTGCCAGCAGCTTAGCCCTAGCGGGGACCAATGAGCAGTTCTTC. Translation: CASSLALAGTNEQFF.

V gene TRBV6-5 combines with J gene TRBJ1-6, with 9 bases matching TRBD1. The germline V gene encodes CDR1 MNHEY and CDR2 SVGAGI. The CDR3 loop spans 15 amino acids. V shed 2 bases, J shed 8 bases, and the junction held 4 bases outside the gene matches. CDR3 loop: CASSYGDRADSPLHF. CDR3 coding DNA: TGTGCCAGCAGTTACGGGGACAGGGCCGATTCACCCCTCCACTTT.

The chain recombines TRBV5-4 with TRBJ1-3, with a possible D match to TRBD1 (6 bases). Germline V lookup: CDR1 SGHNT, CDR2 YYREEE (reference sequence). The CDR3 is 16 residues long. The V end lost 4 bases, the J end lost 0 bases, and 14 bases lay between the germline ends. The CDR3 protein is CASSVGGPRSGNTIYF. The CDR3 DNA follows: TGTGCCAGCAGCGTCGGGGGGCCACGCTCTGGAAACACCATATATTTT.

This clone was detected once. CDR3 bases: TGTGCCAGCAGCCAATCCGGGACTACCTACGAGCAGTACTTC. This translates into CASSQSGTTYEQYF. V usage is TRBV11-2 and J usage is TRBJ2-7, with TRBD2 matching over 7 bases. V was clipped by 5 bases and J by 2 bases; unmatched bases: 6. Germline values: CDR1 SGHAT, CDR2 FQNNGV. The CDR3 is made up of 14 amino acids.

DNA for the CDR3: TGCGCCAGCAGCTGGGGACTAGCGGGAGATAGGGAGCAGTTCTTC. This gives the protein CASSWGLAGDREQFF. This sequence joins TRBV5-1 and TRBJ2-1, with 14 nucleotides matching TRBD2. V lost 3 bases to trimming and J lost 10 bases; unmatched junction nucleotides: 6. Germline assignment: CDR1 SGHRS and CDR2 YFSETQ. CDR3 length: 15 residues.

This clone was seen only once. This rearrangement joins TRBV7-8 to TRBJ2-1, with 13 bases matching TRBD2. Unmatched junction bases numbered 7, after V lost 5 bases and J lost 0 bases. Germline CDR1 is SGHVS and CDR2 is FQNEAQ. The CDR3 extends over 18 amino acids. In nucleotides, the CDR3 is TGTGCCAGCAGCCCGGGGGGACTAGCGGGGAGCTCCTACAATGAGCAGTTCTTC. The encoded protein is CASSPGGLAGSSYNEQFF.

J is TRBJ2-3 and V is TRBV7-2; 7 positions agree with TRBD1. V lost 2 bases and J lost 1; bases outside the gene matches: 3. The CDR3 is 15 residues long. Germline V gene lookup returns CDR1 SGHTA and CDR2 FQGNSA. The CDR3 sequence: CASSLQTGGTDTQYF. CDR3 nucleotides: TGTGCCAGCAGCTTACAAACAGGGGGCACAGATACGCAGTATTTT.

The chain couples TRBV4-2 to TRBJ2-7; TRBD1 aligns across 11 bases. CDR3 length: 15 amino acids. V dropped 0 bases and J dropped 5; count of bases not matched to a gene: 3. The germline V gene encodes CDR1 LGHNA and CDR2 YNFKEQ. The CDR3 DNA reads as TGTGCCAGCAGCCAAGACCGGACAGGGGGCAACGAGCAGTACTTC. Its translation: CASSQDRTGGNEQYF.

The chain joins TRBV29-1 to TRBJ1-1; possibly TRBD1 for D (6 bases). V was trimmed by 5 bases and J by 2 bases, leaving 18 bases between them. The V gene's germline CDR1 is SQVTM and CDR2 ANQGSEA. This CDR3 is 15 amino acids long. As DNA, the CDR3 is TGCAGCGTTCTTACTAGACAGGTTCTAAACACTGAAGCTTTCTTT. It is translated as CSVLTRQVLNTEAFF. Complete variable domain (other parts from reference TRBV29-1 and TRBJ1-1): SAVISQKPSRDICQRGTSLTIQCQVDSQVTMMFWYRQQPGQSLTLIATANQGSEATYESGFVIDKFPISRPNLTFSTLTVSNMSPEDSSIYLCSVLTRQVLNTEAFFGQGTRLTVV.

This chain uses TRBV7-2 with TRBJ2-1; 7 bases fit TRBD1. The junction had 11 bases not matched to a gene; V was cut back by 1 base and J by 2 bases. The CDR3 is 18 residues long. Germline CDR1 SGHTA, CDR2 FQGNSA. As DNA, the CDR3 is TGTGCCAGCAGCTTAGATCCCTTGGGACAGCAGACCTACAATGAGCAGTTCTTC. Protein sequence: CASSLDPLGQQTYNEQFF. The complete variable domain, with remaining parts taken from reference TRBV7-2 and TRBJ2-1, reads GAGVSQSPSNKVTEKGKDVELRCDPISGHTALYWYRQSLGQGLEFLIYFQGNSAPDKSGLPSDRFSAERTGGSVSTLTIQRTQQEDSAVYLCASSLDPLGQQTYNEQFFGPGTRLTVL.

The chain links TRBV18 to TRBJ2-3; 7 positions agree with TRBD2. The CDR3 consists of 16 residues. The V and J ends lost 0 bases and 7 bases, in that order; junction bases with no gene match: 10. Germline values: CDR1 KGHSH, CDR2 LQKENI. CDR3 DNA sequence: TGTGCCAGCTCACCACCCCTAGGTCTAGCGGCAAATACGCAGTATTTT. Amino acids: CASSPPLGLAANTQYF.

This clone was picked up a small number of times. This sequence joins TRBV28 and TRBJ1-6; the D gene is possibly TRBD1 (5 bases). The germline CDR1 and CDR2 sequences are MDHEN and SYDVKM. CDR3 length: 14 residues. The V and J ends lost 2 bases and 6 bases respectively, with 8 bases between them. The CDR3 DNA reads as TGTGCCAGCAGTTTACATGACAGTAATTCACCCCTCCACTTT. Encoded protein: CASSLHDSNSPLHF.

The genes are TRBV7-9 and TRBJ1-2; D is undetermined. The germline V gene encodes CDR1 SEHNR and CDR2 FQNEAQ (reference sequence). The V end lost 5 bases, the J end lost 4 bases, and 8 bases lay between the germline ends. The CDR3 is made up of 12 amino acids. CDR3 sequence reads: CASSVEFYGYTF. DNA for the CDR3: TGTGCCAGCAGCGTCGAATTCTATGGCTACACCTTC.

This clone has only a few counts. The chain has TRBV5-6 and TRBJ1-4; D is uncertain. Germline CDR1 SGHDT, CDR2 YYEEEE. Between the trimmed V and J ends, which lost 0 bases and 8 bases, there was a span of 17 bases. The CDR3 has 16 amino acids. CDR3 nucleotides: TGTGCCAGCAGCTTGGCTGACTCCGGAACGCGCGAAAAACTGTTTTTT. This translates into CASSLADSGTREKLFF.

This clone was counted once. The rearrangement joins TRBV3-1 (or the pseudogene TRBV3-2) to TRBJ2-2; TRBD2 might be the D (6 bases). CDR3 size: 11 residues. The germline gives CDR1 LGHDT, CDR2 YNNKEL (reference sequence). V dropped 4 bases and J dropped 9 bases, with 6 bases sitting between them. CDR3 region: CASSRGRELFF. In DNA form, the CDR3 reads TGTGCCAGCAGCCGCGGGAGGGAGCTGTTTTTT.

This chain connects TRBV27 to TRBJ2-3; D not resolved. The V end lost 4 bases, the J end lost 2 bases, and 16 bases lay between the germline ends. Per the germline V gene, CDR1 is MNHEY and CDR2 is SMNVEV (reference sequence). There are 16 residues in the CDR3. The DNA of the CDR3 is TGTGCCAGCAGTTCCCGACTGCGATTGGACACAGATACGCAGTATTTT. It specifies CASSSRLRLDTDTQYF.

The J gene is TRBJ2-2, the V gene TRBV19; D is perhaps TRBD2 (5 bases). Germline V CDR1 and CDR2: LNHDA, SQIVND (reference sequence). The germline V and J ends were trimmed by 7 bases and 5 bases, with 14 bases remaining between them. This CDR3 has 14 amino acids. As DNA, the CDR3 is TGTGCCAGTATGGCGGGTATAAGAACCGGGGAGCTGTTTTTT. This encodes CASMAGIRTGELFF.

The chain couples TRBV6-1 to TRBJ1-2, with 8 bases aligning to TRBD1. The V gene end was trimmed by 1 base and the J gene end by 4 bases; junction bases not matched to a gene: 5. Germline CDR1 and CDR2: MNHNS and SASEGT. This CDR3 is built from 15 residues. The CDR3: CASSEGQGAAYGYTF. CDR3 DNA sequence: TGTGCCAGCAGTGAAGGGCAGGGGGCAGCCTATGGCTACACCTTC.

The CDR3 sequence is CASSLPGANTEAFF. Here the CDR3 DNA reads TGTGCCAGTAGTCTCCCGGGCGCGAACACTGAAGCTTTCTTT. V gene TRBV19 combines with J gene TRBJ1-1; D not certain. V was trimmed by 5 bases and J by 1 base, leaving 11 bases between them. Germline V gene lookup returns CDR1 LNHDA and CDR2 SQIVND (reference sequence). This CDR3 has 14 amino acids.

This chain connects TRBV24-1 to TRBJ1-2, with 9 bases lining up with TRBD1. The CDR3 runs to 14 residues. Looked up from germline, CDR1 is KGHDR and CDR2 is SFDVKD. V trimming: 9 bases; J trimming: 4 bases; junction bases outside the gene matches: 8. CDR3 protein: CATGGNRGLYGYTF. DNA of the CDR3: TGTGCCACCGGAGGGAACAGGGGGCTCTATGGCTACACCTTC.

This chain connects TRBV20-1 to TRBJ1-2, with a tentative D call TRBD1 (5 bases). Germline V CDR1 and CDR2: DFQATT, SNEGSKA (reference sequence). CDR3 size: 13 residues. V was trimmed by 6 bases and J by 4 bases, leaving 15 bases between them. CDR3 sequence (DNA): TGCAGTGCCAGTACCGGGACGACCTATGGCTACACCTTC. Its translation is CSASTGTTYGYTF.

This clone was counted a single time. The chain joins TRBV5-5 to TRBJ1-5, with unresolved D. Trimming pared 4 bases from V and 0 bases from J, leaving 14 bases between. The CDR3 is 16 residues long. CDR1 and CDR2 from the germline V gene are SGHKS and YYEKEE (reference sequence). The CDR3 loop is CASSVKTTYSNQPQHF. The DNA for the CDR3 is TGTGCCAGCAGCGTCAAGACAACTTATAGCAATCAGCCCCAGCATTTT. The whole variable domain, filled in from reference TRBV5-5 and TRBJ1-5, reads DAGVTQSPTHLIKTRGQQVTLRCSPISGHKSVSWYQQVLGQGPQFIFQYYEKEERGRGNFPDRFSARQFPNYSSELNVNALLLGDSALYLCASSVKTTYSNQPQHFGDGTRLSIL.

The chain carries TRBV7-2 and TRBJ1-6, with 11 bases lining up with TRBD1. J gave up 4 bases and V 6 bases, and 5 bases lay outside the gene matches. CDR1 is SGHTA, CDR2 FQGNSA, per germline. This CDR3 has 16 residues. In DNA, the CDR3 is TGTGCCAGCAGATCGGACAGGGGGCCGTATAATTCACCCCTCCACTTT. It specifies CASRSDRGPYNSPLHF.

The sample holds a few counts of this clone. The chain combines TRBV24-1 with TRBJ1-5; a possible D gene is TRBD1 (5 bases). Trimming pared 3 bases from V and 2 bases from J, leaving 19 bases between. This CDR3 spans 18 amino acids. CDR1 and CDR2 (germline): KGHDR, SFDVKD. The CDR3 here is CATSDQRDGLLGNQPQHF. The CDR3 nucleotides read TGTGCCACCAGTGATCAAAGGGACGGATTGTTGGGCAATCAGCCCCAGCATTTT.